The 3 T cell receptor beta chains below all came from one sample that was sequenced in a study of blood T cell repertoires in COVID-19. Sequenced by immunoSEQ multiplex PCR; TCRdb stores in-frame clones only, minus some. The sample includes 150,000 to 190,000 clones, under 90% seen only once; the top ten take more than 5.5%. The source material was PBMCs or T cells enriched from blood (not recorded which). These receptors all come from a man aged 50 to 59 who had recovered from COVID-19.

This rearrangement joins TRBV4-2 to TRBJ1-6; 10 nucleotides line up with TRBD1. V was pared by 0 bases and J by 7 bases, with 9 bases of the junction left unmatched. Germline CDR1 and CDR2: LGHNA and YNFKEQ. This CDR3 has 18 residues. CDR3 nucleotides: TGTGCCAGCAGCCAAGATGGCCCGGGACAGGGGAGGAATTCACCCCTCCACTTT. This encodes CASSQDGPGQGRNSPLHF.

The rearrangement links TRBV6-6 to TRBJ1-2; 8 bases are a match to TRBD1. CDR3 size: 15 residues. In germline, CDR1 is MNHNY, CDR2 SVGAGI (reference sequence). Trimming removed 7 bases from V and 3 bases from J; junction bases left unmatched: 10. The CDR3 region is CASITRTGHDYGYTF. The CDR3 bases are TGTGCCAGCATTACTCGGACAGGGCACGACTATGGCTACACCTTC.

This chain joins TRBV27 and TRBJ2-5; D unclear. This CDR3 has 12 amino acids. The germline V gene has CDR1 MNHEY and CDR2 SMNVEV (reference sequence). Deletions cut 1 base from V and 4 bases from J, with 4 bases between. The DNA for the CDR3 is TGTGCCAGCAGTTTATTGCGAGAGACCCAGTACTTC. As protein: CASSLLRETQYF.